The present T cell receptor beta chain was sequenced within a study of T cell repertoires in cytomegalovirus infection. MiXCR was run by TCRdb on the reads, yielding one entry per CDR3 protein. The sample shows more than 85,000 distinct CDR3 sequences, about 28% of them seen only once. The table lists this clonotype with a few counts. The antigen is not known. CDR3 size: 16 residues. V gave up 0 bases and J gave up 1 base, with 12 bases separating them. The germline V gene encodes CDR1 MNHNS and CDR2 SASEGT. The source material was CD8+ T cells from cultured PBMCs, sampled from culture after CMV antigen stimulation. The chain has TRBV6-1 and TRBJ2-5; D tentatively reads TRBD1 or TRBD2 (5 bases each). This clonotype originated in a human donor in good health (CMV status not recorded). Some clones in this sample may be carry-over from other donors' samples. The CDR3 loop reads CASSEAMAGSQETQYF. The CDR3 nucleotides read TGTGCCAGCAGTGAAGCCATGGCAGGGAGCCAAGAGACCCAGTACTTC.